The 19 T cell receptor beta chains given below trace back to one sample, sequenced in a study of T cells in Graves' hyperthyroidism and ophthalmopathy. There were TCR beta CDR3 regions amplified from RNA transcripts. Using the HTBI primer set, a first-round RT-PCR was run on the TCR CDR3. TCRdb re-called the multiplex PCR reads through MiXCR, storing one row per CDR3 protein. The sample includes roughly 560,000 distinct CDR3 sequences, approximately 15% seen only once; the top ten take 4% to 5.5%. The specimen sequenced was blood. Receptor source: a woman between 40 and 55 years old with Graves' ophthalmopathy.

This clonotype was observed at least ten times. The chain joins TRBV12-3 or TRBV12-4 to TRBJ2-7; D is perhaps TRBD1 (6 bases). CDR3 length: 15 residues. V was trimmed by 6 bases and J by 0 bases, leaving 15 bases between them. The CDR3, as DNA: TGTGCCAGCAGGGGGACACCAACAAGCTCCTACGAGCAGTACTTC. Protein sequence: CASRGTPTSSYEQYF.

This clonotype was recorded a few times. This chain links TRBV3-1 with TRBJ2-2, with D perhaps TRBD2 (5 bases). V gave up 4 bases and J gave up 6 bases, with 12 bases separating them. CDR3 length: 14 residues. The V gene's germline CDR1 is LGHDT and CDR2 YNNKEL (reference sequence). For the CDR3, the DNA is TGTGCCAGCAGCCTGGCGGAGGCCCCCGGGGAGCTGTTTTTT. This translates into CASSLAEAPGELFF.

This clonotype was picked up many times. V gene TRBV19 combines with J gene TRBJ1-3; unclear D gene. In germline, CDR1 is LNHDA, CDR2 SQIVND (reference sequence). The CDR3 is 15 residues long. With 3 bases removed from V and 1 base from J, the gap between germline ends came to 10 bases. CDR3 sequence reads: CASSIDGMSGNTIYF. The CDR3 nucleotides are TGTGCCAGTAGTATTGACGGAATGTCTGGAAACACCATATATTTT. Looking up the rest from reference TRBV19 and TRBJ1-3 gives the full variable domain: DGGITQSPKYLFRKEGQNVTLSCEQNLNHDAMYWYRQDPGQGLRLIYYSQIVNDFQKGDIAEGYSVSREKKESFPLTVTSAQKNPTAFYLCASSIDGMSGNTIYFGEGSWLTVV.

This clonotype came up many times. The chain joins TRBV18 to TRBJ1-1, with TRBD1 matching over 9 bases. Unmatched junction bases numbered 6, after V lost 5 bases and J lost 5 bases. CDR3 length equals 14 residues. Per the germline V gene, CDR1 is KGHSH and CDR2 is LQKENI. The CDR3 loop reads CASSSRQGGTEAFF. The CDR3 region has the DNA TGTGCCAGCTCATCCCGACAGGGGGGTACTGAAGCTTTCTTT.

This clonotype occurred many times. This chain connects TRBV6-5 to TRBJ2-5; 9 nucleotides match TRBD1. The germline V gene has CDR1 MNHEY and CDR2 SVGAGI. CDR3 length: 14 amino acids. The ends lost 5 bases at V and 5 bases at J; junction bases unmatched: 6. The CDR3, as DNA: TGTGCCAGCAGTCACCCTACAGGGGGCGAGACCCAGTACTTC. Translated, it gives CASSHPTGGETQYF.

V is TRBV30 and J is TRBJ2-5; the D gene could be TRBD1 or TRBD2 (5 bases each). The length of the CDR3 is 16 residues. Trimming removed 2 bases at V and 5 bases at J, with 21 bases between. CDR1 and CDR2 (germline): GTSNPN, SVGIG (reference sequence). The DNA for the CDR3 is TGTGCCTGGAGTTCTTCGCCGGGCCTAGGGGAGGAGACCCAGTACTTC. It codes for CAWSSSPGLGEETQYF.

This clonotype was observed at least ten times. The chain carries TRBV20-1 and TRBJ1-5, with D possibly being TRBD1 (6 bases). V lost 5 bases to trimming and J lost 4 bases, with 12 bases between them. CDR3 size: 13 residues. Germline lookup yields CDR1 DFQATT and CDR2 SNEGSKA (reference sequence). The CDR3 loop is CSAARTGNQPQHF. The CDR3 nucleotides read TGCAGTGCTGCCCGTACAGGGAATCAGCCCCAGCATTTT.

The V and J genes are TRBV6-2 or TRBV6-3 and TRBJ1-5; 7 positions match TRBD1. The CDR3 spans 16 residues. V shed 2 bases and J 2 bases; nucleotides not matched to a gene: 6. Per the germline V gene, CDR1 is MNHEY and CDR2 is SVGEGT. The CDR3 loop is CASSYAGGRGNQPQHF. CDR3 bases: TGTGCCAGCAGTTACGCAGGGGGTCGGGGCAATCAGCCCCAGCATTTT.

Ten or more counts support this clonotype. The CDR3 bases are TGTGCCAGCAGCTATGACAGGGTTGGCTCTGGAAACACCATATATTTT. It encodes CASSYDRVGSGNTIYF. The chain couples TRBV11-2 to TRBJ1-3, with 7 nucleotides matching TRBD1. Germline V gene data show CDR1 as SGHAT and CDR2 as FQNNGV. The CDR3 runs 16 residues. The junction had 6 bases not matched to a gene; V was cut back by 4 bases and J by 0 bases. Variable domain in full (rest from reference TRBV11-2 and TRBJ1-3): EAGVAQSPRYKIIEKRQSVAFWCNPISGHATLYWYQQILGQGPKLLIQFQNNGVVDDSQLPKDRFSAERLKGVDSTLKIQPAKLEDSAVYLCASSYDRVGSGNTIYFGEGSWLTVV.

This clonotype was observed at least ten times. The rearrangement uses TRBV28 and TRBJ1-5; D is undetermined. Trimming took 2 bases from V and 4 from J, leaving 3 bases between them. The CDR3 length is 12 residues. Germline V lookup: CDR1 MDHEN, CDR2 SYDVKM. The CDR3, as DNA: TGTGCCAGCAGTTTACTAAATCAGCCCCAGCATTTT. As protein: CASSLLNQPQHF.

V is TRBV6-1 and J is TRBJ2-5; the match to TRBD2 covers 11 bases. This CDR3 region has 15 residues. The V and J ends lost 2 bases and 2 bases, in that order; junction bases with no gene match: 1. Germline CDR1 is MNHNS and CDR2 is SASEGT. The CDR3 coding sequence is TGTGCCAGCAGTGAACTAGCGGGGGGACAAGAGACCCAGTACTTC. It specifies CASSELAGGQETQYF.

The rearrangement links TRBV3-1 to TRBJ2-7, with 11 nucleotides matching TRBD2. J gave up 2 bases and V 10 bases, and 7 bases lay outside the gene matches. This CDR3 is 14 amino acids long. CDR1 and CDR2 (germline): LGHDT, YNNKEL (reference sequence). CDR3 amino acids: CATGGTSGPYEQYF. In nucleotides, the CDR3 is TGTGCCACCGGGGGGACTAGCGGCCCCTACGAGCAGTACTTC.

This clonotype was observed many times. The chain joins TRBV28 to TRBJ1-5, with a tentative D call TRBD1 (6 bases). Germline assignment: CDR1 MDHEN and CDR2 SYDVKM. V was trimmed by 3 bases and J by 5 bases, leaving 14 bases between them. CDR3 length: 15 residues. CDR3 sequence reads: CASSLEQGLHQPQHF. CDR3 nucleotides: TGTGCCAGCAGTTTGGAACAGGGTCTCCATCAGCCCCAGCATTTT.

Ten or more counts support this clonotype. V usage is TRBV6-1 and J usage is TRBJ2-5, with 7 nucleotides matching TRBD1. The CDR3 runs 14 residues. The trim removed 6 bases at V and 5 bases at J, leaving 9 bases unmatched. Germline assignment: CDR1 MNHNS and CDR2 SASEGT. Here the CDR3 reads CASRDRVMRETQYF. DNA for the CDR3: TGTGCCAGCAGAGACAGGGTTATGAGGGAGACCCAGTACTTC.

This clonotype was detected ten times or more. The CDR3 nucleotides read TGTGCCAGCAGCCCCACTAACTCCTATAATTCACCCCTCCACTTT. Translated, it gives CASSPTNSYNSPLHF. The gene calls are TRBV11-2 and TRBJ1-6; the D is unclear. Trimming shortened V by 5 bases and J by 0 bases, and 8 bases separated the two germline ends. The CDR3 spans 15 residues. Germline CDR1 reads SGHAT; CDR2 reads FQNNGV.

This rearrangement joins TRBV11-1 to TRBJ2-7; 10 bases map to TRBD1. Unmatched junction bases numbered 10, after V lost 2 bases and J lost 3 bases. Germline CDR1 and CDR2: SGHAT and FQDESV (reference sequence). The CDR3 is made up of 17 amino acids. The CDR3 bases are TGTGCCAGCAGCTTATATGGACAGGGGGTTATCGACTACGAGCAGTACTTC. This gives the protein CASSLYGQGVIDYEQYF.

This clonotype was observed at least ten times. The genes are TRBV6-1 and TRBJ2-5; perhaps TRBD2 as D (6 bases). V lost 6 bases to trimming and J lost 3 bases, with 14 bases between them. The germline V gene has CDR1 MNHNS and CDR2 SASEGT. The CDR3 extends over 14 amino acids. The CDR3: CASSKTGGEETQYF. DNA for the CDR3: TGTGCCAGCAGCAAGACTGGAGGGGAAGAGACCCAGTACTTC.

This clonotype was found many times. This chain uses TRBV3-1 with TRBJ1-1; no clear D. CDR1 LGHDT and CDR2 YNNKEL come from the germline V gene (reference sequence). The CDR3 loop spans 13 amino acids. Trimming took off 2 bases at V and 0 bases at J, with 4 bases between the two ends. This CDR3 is CASSQQMNTEAFF. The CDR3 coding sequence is TGTGCCAGCAGCCAACAGATGAACACTGAAGCTTTCTTT. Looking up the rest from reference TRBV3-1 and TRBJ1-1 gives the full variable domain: DTAVSQTPKYLVTQMGNDKSIKCEQNLGHDTMYWYKQDSKKFLKIMFSYNNKELIINETVPNRFSPKSPDKAHLNLHINSLELGDSAVYFCASSQQMNTEAFFGQGTRLTVV.

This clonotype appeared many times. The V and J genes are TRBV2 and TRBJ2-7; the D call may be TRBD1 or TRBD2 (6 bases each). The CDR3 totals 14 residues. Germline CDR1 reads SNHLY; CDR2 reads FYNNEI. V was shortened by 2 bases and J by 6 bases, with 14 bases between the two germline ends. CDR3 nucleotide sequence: TGTGCCAGCAGTGAACGCGGAGGGGGACGCGAGCAGTACTTC. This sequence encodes CASSERGGGREQYF.